The 17 T cell receptor beta chains given below trace back to one sample, sequenced in a study of blood T cells in healthy people across ages. Next came a second PCR, run for about 6 to 12 cycles, which used a sample-barcoded 5' primer along with a J-beta primer mix. Via MiXCR, TCRdb re-called the 5' RACE reads, giving one row per CDR3 protein. Of about 1.8 million distinct CDR3 sequences listed, 49% are singletons. The sample consisted of blood. Receptors were obtained from a woman aged 40 to 50 in good health.

This clonotype showed up just once. The J gene is TRBJ2-1, the V gene TRBV20-1; 8 bases are shared with TRBD2. The CDR3 has 13 amino acids. Looked up from germline, CDR1 is DFQATT and CDR2 is SNEGSKA (reference sequence). CDR3 amino acids: CSPLRGDFGEQFF. The CDR3 DNA follows: TGCAGCCCTTTGCGGGGGGATTTCGGTGAGCAGTTCTTC.

This clonotype turned up a few times. The chain carries TRBV20-1 and TRBJ1-1; D is uncertain. V gave up 6 bases and J gave up 5 bases, with 13 bases separating them. Looked up from germline, CDR1 is DFQATT and CDR2 is SNEGSKA (reference sequence). The CDR3 extends over 12 amino acids. For the CDR3, the DNA is TGCAGTGCCCTAAGTGACGGGACTGAAGCTTTCTTT. It encodes CSALSDGTEAFF.

The chain couples TRBV27 to TRBJ2-3; weak D call: TRBD1 (6 bases). The CDR3 runs 14 residues. V was pared by 6 bases and J by 4 bases, with 14 bases between. Germline CDR1 and CDR2: MNHEY and SMNVEV (reference sequence). CDR3 in DNA: TGTGCCAGCAGCCGAGAACAGGGACCAGATACGCAGTATTTT. Translated, it gives CASSREQGPDTQYF.

The sample holds a few counts of this clonotype. V and J are TRBV7-2 and TRBJ2-4; D is perhaps TRBD2 (6 bases). The CDR3 spans 17 residues. Looked up from germline, CDR1 is SGHTA and CDR2 is FQGNSA. V was trimmed by 5 bases and J by 0 bases, leaving 17 bases between them. CDR3 in DNA: TGTGCCAGCAGCAACGCGGGGCTTAACCTAGCCAAAAACATTCAGTACTTC. Translating gives CASSNAGLNLAKNIQYF.

The chain recombines TRBV20-1 with TRBJ1-5, with a tentative D call TRBD1 (5 bases). V shed 0 bases and J shed 7 bases, with 13 bases lying between them. Looked up from germline, CDR1 is DFQATT and CDR2 is SNEGSKA (reference sequence). The CDR3 extends over 14 amino acids. The CDR3: CSARDGGVDQPQHF. The CDR3 nucleotides are TGCAGTGCTAGAGATGGGGGGGTCGACCAGCCCCAGCATTTT.

This clonotype was seen more than once but under ten times. The chain is built from TRBV4-3 and TRBJ1-6; no firm D call. Trimming shortened V by 7 bases and J by 0 bases, and 13 bases separated the two germline ends. The CDR3 contains 16 residues. The germline CDR1 and CDR2 sequences are LGHNA and YSLEER. Written as DNA, the CDR3 is TGCGCCAGCAAGAGGAGTCTTAGCTCCTATAATTCACCCCTCCACTTT. Translated: CASKRSLSSYNSPLHF.

This clonotype has just a few counts. The chain joins TRBV12-3 or TRBV12-4 to TRBJ1-2, with 9 nucleotides matching TRBD1. The CDR3 sequence is 15 residues long. After removal of 6 bases from V and 4 bases from J, the junction contained 9 bases not matched to a gene. CDR3 in amino acids: CASRTGTGPFYGYTF. CDR3 nucleotide sequence: TGTGCCAGCAGGACCGGGACAGGGCCTTTCTATGGCTACACCTTC.

The CDR3 protein is CASRGVGDNEQFF. The CDR3 nucleotides read TGTGCCAGCAGGGGGGTCGGGGACAATGAGCAGTTCTTC. The chain combines TRBV27 with TRBJ2-1; D possibly matches TRBD1 or TRBD2 (5 bases each). The CDR3 loop spans 13 amino acids. Germline CDR1 is MNHEY and CDR2 is SMNVEV (reference sequence). V lost 6 bases and J 5 bases, leaving 11 bases between the germline ends.

The chain joins TRBV12-3 or TRBV12-4 to TRBJ2-5; D not certain. The germline V and J ends were trimmed by 3 bases and 1 base, with 9 bases remaining between them. The CDR3 spans 14 residues. The CDR3 sequence is CASSFKGAQETQYF. Written as DNA, the CDR3 is TGTGCCAGCAGTTTTAAGGGCGCCCAAGAGACCCAGTACTTC.

This clonotype has only one observation. The chain employs TRBV11-2 and TRBJ2-4; 12 bases agree with TRBD1. The CDR3 contains 16 residues. V lost 5 bases and J lost 13; bases outside the gene matches: 15. Germline loops: CDR1 SGHAT, CDR2 FQNNGV. The CDR3 region is CASSPGGTGGLNEQYF. For the CDR3, the DNA is TGTGCCAGCAGCCCAGGTGGGACAGGGGGCCTAAATGAGCAGTACTTC. Supplemented by reference TRBV11-2 and TRBJ2-4, the full variable domain reads EAGVAQSPRYKIIEKRQSVAFWCNPISGHATLYWYQQILGQGPKLLIQFQNNGVVDDSQLPKDRFSAERLKGVDSTLKIQPAKLEDSAVYLCASSPGGTGGLNEQYFGAGTRLSVL.

This clonotype was seen a few times. V and J are TRBV4-2 and TRBJ2-7, with 8 bases matching TRBD1. J lost 4 bases, V lost 0 bases, and 5 bases had no gene match. The germline CDR1 and CDR2 sequences are LGHNA and YNFKEQ. This CDR3 has 15 amino acids. CDR3 in DNA: TGTGCCAGCAGCCAAGAGGACAGGGAGTTTTACGAGCAGTACTTC. It encodes CASSQEDREFYEQYF.

Comment on this clonotype: The junction shows a germline mismatch at one end, possibly a read error. The J gene is TRBJ2-3, the V gene TRBV6-5; TRBD1 matches 10 bases. The CDR3 sequence is 15 residues long. The germline V gene encodes CDR1 MNHEY and CDR2 SVGAGI. CDR3 DNA: TGTACCAGCAGTTACGGGACAGGGGTGACAGATACGCAGTATTTT. It yields the protein CTSSYGTGVTDTQYF.

Of note for this clonotype: This is likely a read error, given that the CDR3 carries no conserved phenylalanine or tryptophan at its end. The V gene is TRBV7-2, the J gene TRBJ1-2, with 10 positions matching TRBD1. CDR3 size: 17 residues. V gave up 2 bases and J gave up 6 bases; unmatched junction bases: 12. The germline CDR1 and CDR2 sequences are SGHTA and FQGNSA. This CDR3 is CASSLLTSGTGVDGYTS. DNA for the CDR3: TGTGCCAGCAGCTTACTGACCTCCGGGACAGGGGTCGATGGCTACACCTCC.

The rearrangement joins TRBV28 to TRBJ1-5, with a weak D call TRBD1 (5 bases). The germline V gene encodes CDR1 MDHEN and CDR2 SYDVKM. Between the trimmed V and J ends, which lost 2 bases and 6 bases, there was a span of 11 bases. The CDR3 runs 14 residues. CDR3 coding DNA: TGTGCCAGCAGTTTAGCGCAGGGAAGTCAGCCCCAGCATTTT. It is translated as CASSLAQGSQPQHF.

Comment on this clonotype: One end of the junction fails to match germline, which may point to a read error. The rearrangement links TRBV7-2 to TRBJ2-3; 11 bases fit TRBD2. Germline CDR1 reads SGHTA; CDR2 reads FQGNSA. CDR3 length: 16 residues. The CDR3 reads CVSSPGDLAGGDTQYF. In nucleotides, the CDR3 is TGTGTCAGCAGCCCTGGGGACCTAGCGGGGGGAGATACGCAGTATTTT.

This clonotype was seen only a few times. At one of its ends the junction is not consistent with the germline gene, which may arise from a read error. The J gene is TRBJ2-3, the V gene TRBV20-1; 13 nucleotides agree with TRBD2. CDR3 length: 20 amino acids. CDR1 DFQATT and CDR2 SNEGSKA come from the germline V gene (reference sequence). The CDR3 loop reads CSARDRPATSGGARTDTQYF. The CDR3 coding sequence is TGCAGCGCTAGAGACCGGCCCGCTACTAGCGGGGGGGCCCGCACAGATACGCAGTATTTT.

This clonotype has a handful of counts. The junction and the germline gene differ at one end; a read error may be behind it. This chain uses TRBV6-2 or TRBV6-3 with TRBJ1-5, with TRBD1 as a possible D gene (6 bases). The CDR3 sequence is 13 residues long. Germline lookup yields CDR1 MNHEY and CDR2 SVGEGT. The DNA of the CDR3 is TGTGCCAGTTTACAGGGAAGCAACCAGCCCCAGCATTTT. Translation: CASLQGSNQPQHF.